The 28 T cell receptor beta chains presented below share a single source sample, sequenced in a study of CXCR3 chemokines and chemotherapy response in bladder cancer. TCRdb used MiXCR to reprocess the PCR reads, holding one entry per CDR3 protein. Of 7,500 to 9,500 distinct CDR3 sequences in the sample, 10% to 15% were seen once. The specimen was collected from a patient whose treatment included neoadjuvant chemotherapy. The receptors shown here come from a human donor with bladder cancer that responded to neoadjuvant chemotherapy.

There are many counts of this clonotype. The rearrangement joins TRBV7-9 to TRBJ2-1; 8 bases line up with TRBD1. The V and J ends lost 2 bases and 12 bases, in that order; junction bases with no gene match: 6. Germline V gives CDR1 SEHNR, CDR2 FQNEAQ (reference sequence). The CDR3 has 13 residues. CDR3: CASSLYGQGGQFF. In DNA, the CDR3 is TGTGCCAGCAGCTTATATGGACAGGGTGGGCAGTTCTTC.

This clonotype was detected only a few times. The rearrangement joins TRBV5-4 to TRBJ2-5; a weak D match, TRBD1 (6 bases). Germline V gives CDR1 SGHNT, CDR2 YYREEE (reference sequence). CDR3 length: 15 amino acids. Trimming removed 8 bases at V and 2 bases at J, with 19 bases between. The CDR3 region has the DNA TGTGCCAGTAAAAGGGACACGGGTCGGCAAGAGACCCAGTACTTC. Translation: CASKRDTGRQETQYF.

The chain recombines TRBV7-9 with TRBJ1-1; the D gene is possibly TRBD1 (6 bases). Per the germline V gene, CDR1 is SEHNR and CDR2 is FQNEAQ (reference sequence). The CDR3 is 12 amino acids. Between the trimmed V and J ends, which lost 5 bases and 8 bases, there was a span of 12 bases. CDR3 amino acids: CASSEGGVEAFF. The CDR3 DNA follows: TGTGCCAGCAGCGAGGGGGGCGTGGAAGCTTTCTTT.

This clonotype is medium-sized. The genes are TRBV15 and TRBJ1-4; 7 bases align to TRBD1. V was pared by 3 bases and J by 5 bases, with 6 bases of the junction left unmatched. The CDR3 sequence is 15 residues long. The germline V gene has CDR1 LNHNV and CDR2 YYDKDF (reference sequence). The CDR3 nucleotides are TGTGCCACCAGCAGGCCCATGACAGGGAATGAAAAACTGTTTTTT. Protein sequence: CATSRPMTGNEKLFF.

This clonotype was seen repeatedly, ten times or more. The chain links TRBV5-6 to TRBJ2-3; weak D call: TRBD1 (5 bases). From germline, CDR1 is SGHDT and CDR2 YYEEEE. The CDR3 is made up of 15 amino acids. The V gene lost 3 bases and the J gene lost 3 bases, with 14 bases spanning the gap. In nucleotides, the CDR3 is TGTGCCAGCAGCTCCGCGTACCAGGGAACAGATACGCAGTATTTT. Translated, it gives CASSSAYQGTDTQYF.

The sample holds a few counts of this clonotype. The chain uses TRBV5-6 and TRBJ2-5, with no clear D. Germline V gene sequence: CDR1 SGHDT, CDR2 YYEEEE. Trimming removed 0 bases at V and 5 bases at J, with 8 bases between. This CDR3 contains 13 residues. The CDR3, as DNA: TGTGCCAGCAGCTTGGCTGATGCGGAGACCCAGTACTTC. This translates into CASSLADAETQYF.

V gene TRBV20-1 combines with J gene TRBJ2-3, with a tentative D call TRBD2 (6 bases). Trimming shortened V by 4 bases and J by 3 bases, and 8 bases separated the two germline ends. From germline, CDR1 is DFQATT and CDR2 SNEGSKA (reference sequence). The CDR3 is 12 residues long. The CDR3: CSAKGTTDTQYF. CDR3 DNA: TGCAGTGCTAAAGGGACTACAGATACGCAGTATTTT.

This clonotype was found once. With a much larger clone just one base away, this may be a read error. V gene TRBV18 combines with J gene TRBJ2-3; 7 bases are shared with TRBD1. Germline V gene sequence: CDR1 KGHSH, CDR2 LQKENI. V lost 3 bases to trimming and J lost 2 bases; unmatched junction nucleotides: 11. The CDR3 has 17 residues. CDR3 sequence reads: CASSPQIKGAITDTQYF. CDR3 nucleotides: TGTGCCAGCTCACCGCAGATAAAGGGGGCGATCACAGATACGCAGTATTTT.

Points on this clonotype: It differs at one base from a far larger clone, so likely a read error. The chain employs TRBV6-5 and TRBJ1-5; D might be TRBD1 (5 bases). CDR3 length: 15 residues. Germline loops: CDR1 MNHEY, CDR2 SVGAGI. The CDR3 protein is CASRGLTGPYQPRHF. DNA for the CDR3: TGTGCCAGCAGGGGATTAACAGGCCCATATCAGCCCCGGCATTTT.

The genes are TRBV11-2 and TRBJ2-2; D is unclear. Per germline, CDR1 SGHAT and CDR2 FQNNGV. The ends were cut back, 0 bases at V and 6 bases at J, with 8 bases in the middle. CDR3 size: 14 residues. The CDR3 loop is CASSLEGVAGELFF. The CDR3 DNA sequence: TGTGCCAGCAGCTTAGAAGGCGTTGCCGGGGAGCTGTTTTTT.

This clonotype is medium-sized. V is TRBV7-9 and J is TRBJ1-4, with 9 bases aligning to TRBD1. The CDR3 is 14 amino acids. The germline V gene encodes CDR1 SEHNR and CDR2 FQNEAQ (reference sequence). V was clipped by 6 bases and J by 4 bases; unmatched bases: 3. CDR3 nucleotides: TGTGCCAGCAGAAGGACAGGGGATAATGAAAAACTGTTTTTT. Protein sequence: CASRRTGDNEKLFF.

This clonotype rates as medium-sized. V gene TRBV29-1 combines with J gene TRBJ1-2; D might be TRBD1 (6 bases). V was shortened by 3 bases and J by 4 bases, with 12 bases between the two germline ends. This CDR3 contains 13 residues. CDR1 and CDR2 (germline): SQVTM, ANQGSEA. The CDR3 reads CSVETGARYGYTF. Here the CDR3 DNA reads TGCAGCGTTGAGACGGGGGCCCGCTATGGCTACACCTTC.

There are many counts of this clonotype. The chain is built from TRBV27 and TRBJ1-1, with unresolved D. This CDR3 spans 14 amino acids. Germline lookup yields CDR1 MNHEY and CDR2 SMNVEV (reference sequence). Trimming pared 0 bases from V and 2 bases from J, leaving 7 bases between. CDR3 in amino acids: CASSLSKENTEAFF. The CDR3, as DNA: TGTGCCAGCAGTTTATCAAAGGAAAACACTGAAGCTTTCTTT.

A few counts support this clonotype. This chain uses TRBV2 with TRBJ2-7, with D tentatively TRBD2 (6 bases). Germline values: CDR1 SNHLY, CDR2 FYNNEI. This CDR3 comprises 14 residues. V lost 3 bases and J lost 0, with 9 bases in between. CDR3 protein: CASSDPGDSYEQYF. The CDR3 nucleotides read TGTGCCAGCAGTGACCCGGGAGACTCCTACGAGCAGTACTTC.

This clonotype was recorded many times. This rearrangement joins TRBV5-6 to TRBJ1-2; D gene uncertain. CDR3 length equals 13 residues. V was clipped by 0 bases and J by 2 bases, with 5 bases between them. Germline lookup yields CDR1 SGHDT and CDR2 YYEEEE. The CDR3 protein is CASSLGGNYGYTF. The CDR3, as DNA: TGTGCCAGCAGCTTGGGAGGGAACTATGGCTACACCTTC. Based on the CDR3 plus reference TRBV5-6 and TRBJ1-2, the full variable domain is DAGVTQSPTHLIKTRGQQVTLRCSPKSGHDTVSWYQQALGQGPQFIFQYYEEEERQRGNFPDRFSGHQFPNYSSELNVNALLLGDSALYLCASSLGGNYGYTFGSGTRLTVV.

This clonotype has just a few counts. This sequence joins TRBV20-1 and TRBJ2-7; tentatively, D is TRBD2 (6 bases). This CDR3 has 17 residues. V lost 0 bases and J 3 bases, leaving 21 bases between the germline ends. The germline V gene has CDR1 DFQATT and CDR2 SNEGSKA (reference sequence). The CDR3 here is CSARDARRGERVYEQYF. The CDR3 coding sequence is TGCAGTGCTAGAGATGCGCGCCGCGGGGAAAGGGTCTACGAGCAGTACTTC.

This clonotype appeared many times. This rearrangement joins TRBV5-4 to TRBJ2-1, with TRBD1 identical over 9 bases. With 0 bases clipped from V and 9 bases from J, the junction kept 7 bases outside the gene matches. The CDR3 covers 15 residues. Germline V lookup: CDR1 SGHNT, CDR2 YYREEE (reference sequence). The CDR3, as DNA: TGTGCCAGCAGCTTGGTGGGACAGGGTGTGGGTGAGCAGTTCTTC. Its translation: CASSLVGQGVGEQFF.

This clonotype was recorded many times. V gene TRBV6-1 combines with J gene TRBJ1-2, with TRBD1 matching over 8 bases. The CDR3 totals 14 residues. Germline assignment: CDR1 MNHNS and CDR2 SASEGT. After removal of 3 bases from V and 7 bases from J, the junction contained 7 bases not matched to a gene. CDR3 DNA sequence: TGTGCCAGCAGTGACAACAGGGGGGTTAGTGGCTACACCTTC. It yields the protein CASSDNRGVSGYTF.

In this sample, this clonotype turned up many times. The chain employs TRBV6-6 and TRBJ2-7; 7 bases match TRBD1. V shed 5 bases, J shed 3 bases, and the junction held 10 bases outside the gene matches. The CDR3 has 15 amino acids. Germline CDR1 MNHNY, CDR2 SVGAGI (reference sequence). The CDR3 spells CASSRQGQIVYEQYF. As DNA, the CDR3 is TGTGCCAGCAGTCGACAGGGCCAGATAGTCTACGAGCAGTACTTC.

Relative to its sample, this clonotype is medium-sized. The rearrangement joins TRBV14 to TRBJ1-6; 8 nucleotides match TRBD1. V lost 3 bases, J lost 9 bases, and 7 bases stayed unmatched. In germline, CDR1 is SGHDN, CDR2 FVKESK. The CDR3 spans 15 residues. CDR3 residues: CASSHIDRGSSPLHF. Here the CDR3 DNA reads TGTGCCAGCAGCCACATAGACAGGGGAAGTTCACCCCTCCACTTT.

Many counts were recorded for this clonotype. J is TRBJ1-4 and V is TRBV6-5, with 7 bases aligning to TRBD1. J was trimmed by 5 bases and V by 2 bases; bases with no gene match: 11. The CDR3 is 17 residues long. The germline V gene encodes CDR1 MNHEY and CDR2 SVGAGI. The CDR3 spells CASSYGSWDSLNEKLFF. CDR3 sequence (DNA): TGTGCCAGCAGTTACGGCTCTTGGGACAGCTTAAATGAAAAACTGTTTTTT.

This clonotype was counted ten times or more. In DNA form, the CDR3 reads TGTGCCAGCTCACCAGGCAACTCTGGGGCCAACGTCCTGACTTTC. Its translation: CASSPGNSGANVLTF. The chain links TRBV18 to TRBJ2-6, with D unresolved. This CDR3 has 15 residues. Trimming cost V 2 bases and J 0 bases, with 5 bases left between them. Germline V gene sequence: CDR1 KGHSH, CDR2 LQKENI. The complete variable domain, with remaining parts taken from reference TRBV18 and TRBJ2-6, reads NAGVMQNPRHLVRRRGQEARLRCSPMKGHSHVYWYRQLPEEGLKFMVYLQKENIIDESGMPKERFSAEFPKEGPSILRIQQVVRGDSAAYFCASSPGNSGANVLTFGAGSRLTVL.

The chain carries TRBV12-3 or TRBV12-4 and TRBJ2-3; the match to TRBD2 covers 10 bases. The CDR3 is 20 amino acids. V gave up 8 bases and J gave up 1 base; unmatched junction bases: 21. CDR3 nucleotides: TGTGCCAGCCTCCACTCCACTCCCGAGACTAGCGGGCTCGGCACAGATACGCAGTATTTT. It encodes CASLHSTPETSGLGTDTQYF.

By frequency in the sample, this clonotype is medium-sized. The chain carries TRBV18 and TRBJ2-7, with TRBD1 matching over 7 bases. The CDR3 runs to 16 residues. After removal of 3 bases from V and 0 bases from J, the junction contained 8 bases not matched to a gene. Germline-derived CDR1 and CDR2 are KGHSH and LQKENI. The CDR3 DNA reads TGTGCCAGCTCACCCTCCCTGACAGGGAGCTCCTACGAGCAGTACTTC. This gives the protein CASSPSLTGSSYEQYF.

This clonotype occurred many times. V gene TRBV6-1 combines with J gene TRBJ1-5, with D perhaps TRBD1 (5 bases). The CDR3 contains 15 residues. The V end was cut by 3 bases, the J end by 2 bases, with 11 bases between. Per germline, CDR1 MNHNS and CDR2 SASEGT. CDR3 nucleotides: TGTGCCAGCAGTGATCGGGGGATTCGCAATCAGCCCCAGCATTTT. Protein product: CASSDRGIRNQPQHF.

This clonotype has a count of ten or more. DNA for the CDR3: TGTGCCAGCTCACCCGGGTTGTTGGATGGCTACACCTTC. Protein product: CASSPGLLDGYTF. The V and J genes are TRBV18 and TRBJ1-2; D is ambiguous. The V gene lost 3 bases and the J gene lost 6 bases, with 11 bases spanning the gap. The CDR3 is 13 residues long. Germline V gene lookup returns CDR1 KGHSH and CDR2 LQKENI.

This clonotype was recorded many times. The rearrangement joins TRBV19 to TRBJ2-3, with 8 bases aligning to TRBD2. V lost 3 bases, J lost 0 bases, and 2 bases stayed unmatched. The CDR3 is 15 amino acids. CDR1 LNHDA and CDR2 SQIVND come from the germline V gene (reference sequence). This CDR3 is CASSMRGASTDTQYF. DNA for the CDR3: TGTGCCAGTAGTATGCGGGGGGCGAGCACAGATACGCAGTATTTT.

Relative to its sample, this clonotype is medium-sized. The rearrangement joins TRBV19 to TRBJ1-1; TRBD1 is a possible D gene (5 bases). V was trimmed by 3 bases and J by 5 bases, leaving 13 bases between them. The CDR3 has 14 amino acids. Germline-derived CDR1 and CDR2 are LNHDA and SQIVND (reference sequence). This chain's CDR3 is CASSIHQGRTEAFF. In nucleotides, the CDR3 is TGTGCCAGTAGTATCCACCAGGGAAGGACTGAAGCTTTCTTT.